These 28 T cell receptor beta chains were all obtained from the same sample, sequenced in a study of T cells in Graves' hyperthyroidism and ophthalmopathy. Authors of the study amplified TCR beta CDR3 regions from RNA transcripts. The primer set for the first-round RT-PCR of the TCR CDR3 was HTBI. One entry per CDR3 protein results from TCRdb running MiXCR on the multiplex PCR reads. The sample holds nearly 600,000 distinct CDR3 sequences, approximately 14% seen once. The sequencing input was blood. These receptors were obtained from a woman in her twenties or thirties with Graves' hyperthyroidism that later progressed to Graves' ophthalmopathy.

This clonotype was seen many times. This chain links TRBV6-1 with TRBJ1-5; no clear D. Germline values: CDR1 MNHNS, CDR2 SASEGT. V was clipped by 4 bases and J by 2 bases, with 15 bases between them. The CDR3 is 16 residues long. The CDR3 loop reads CASSGRVNAGNQPQHF. CDR3 DNA sequence: TGTGCCAGCAGTGGCCGGGTCAACGCCGGCAATCAGCCCCAGCATTTT.

The chain has TRBV7-9 and TRBJ1-1; D is possibly TRBD1 (6 bases). Germline V lookup: CDR1 SEHNR, CDR2 FQNEAQ (reference sequence). CDR3 size: 13 residues. Trimming left V 5 bases short and J 7 bases short, with 14 bases between. In DNA, the CDR3 is TGTGCCAGCAGCCCCTCGCGACAGGATGAAGCTTTCTTT. Encoded protein: CASSPSRQDEAFF.

As for this clonotype: Mismatch with germline at one junction end may stem from a read error. This chain uses TRBV11-3 with TRBJ1-3; 7 nucleotides align to TRBD1. The CDR3 spans 13 residues. Looked up from germline, CDR1 is SGHNT and CDR2 is YENEEA. CDR3 in DNA: TGTGCCCGCAGCCTGGGACAGGGAAACACCATATATTTT. Residues: CARSLGQGNTIYF. The full variable domain, its missing parts supplied by reference TRBV11-3 and TRBJ1-3, is EAGVVQSPRYKIIEKKQPVAFWCNPISGHNTLYWYLQNLGQGPELLIRYENEEAVDDSQLPKDRFSAERLKGVDSTLKIQPAELGDSAVYLCARSLGQGNTIYFGEGSWLTVV.

Comment on this clonotype: Since no conserved phenylalanine or tryptophan closes the CDR3, a read error is the likely cause. The DNA is omitted, as the CDR3 cannot be located on it reliably, and the CDR3 follows TCRdb's listing. This chain joins TRBV7-3 and TRBJ2-2; the tabulated D call, TRBD2, remains unverified against the DNA. Termini included, the CDR3 measures 15 amino acids. CDR1 is SGHTA, CDR2 FQGTGA, per germline. The CDR3 protein is CASRPGLSNAGERFV.

At least ten counts were recorded for this clonotype. The chain joins TRBV2 to TRBJ1-4; the D gene is possibly TRBD1 (6 bases). The germline V gene encodes CDR1 SNHLY and CDR2 FYNNEI. Trimming removed 3 bases at V and 1 base at J, with 9 bases between. The CDR3 spans 15 residues. The CDR3 DNA sequence: TGTGCCAGCAGTGACCAGGGACAAACTAATGAAAAACTGTTTTTT. This codes for CASSDQGQTNEKLFF.

This clonotype was seen repeatedly, ten times or more. V gene TRBV5-1 combines with J gene TRBJ2-3, with a possible D match to TRBD2 (6 bases). Trimming stripped 2 bases from V and 2 bases from J, with 15 bases between. The germline CDR1 and CDR2 sequences are SGHRS and YFSETQ. The CDR3 runs to 16 residues. CDR3 region: CASSFRPGGDTDTQYF. The DNA for the CDR3 is TGCGCCAGCAGCTTTCGACCGGGCGGGGACACAGATACGCAGTATTTT. The variable domain in full, with the rest retrieved from reference TRBV5-1 and TRBJ2-3, is KAGVTQTPRYLIKTRGQQVTLSCSPISGHRSVSWYQQTPGQGLQFLFEYFSETQRNKGNFPGRFSGRQFSNSRSEMNVSTLELGDSALYLCASSFRPGGDTDTQYFGPGTRLTVL.

This clonotype was seen at least ten times. DNA for the CDR3: TGTGCCACCAGCAGGAGGGGTTTCGGCACCTACAATGAGCAGTTCTTC. Residues: CATSRRGFGTYNEQFF. V usage is TRBV15 and J usage is TRBJ2-1; D assignment may be TRBD1 or TRBD2 (5 bases each). Germline CDR1 reads LNHNV; CDR2 reads YYDKDF (reference sequence). V lost 3 bases to trimming and J lost 2 bases, with 14 bases between them. The CDR3 is 16 amino acids.

At least ten counts were recorded for this clonotype. J is TRBJ2-7 and V is TRBV27; D remains unclear. Germline V CDR1 and CDR2: MNHEY, SMNVEV (reference sequence). The germline V and J ends were trimmed by 1 base and 7 bases, with 8 bases remaining between them. The CDR3 sequence is 12 residues long. CDR3 DNA: TGTGCCAGCAGTTTATTGGGTGGGGAGCAGTACTTC. Translating gives CASSLLGGEQYF.

This clonotype was seen only a few times. This clone may be a read error of a much larger clone one base away. The chain is built from TRBV12-5 and TRBJ1-6; a possible D gene is TRBD1 (5 bases). Germline lookup yields CDR1 LGHNT and CDR2 FRNRAP. The CDR3 consists of 18 residues. The V end was cut by 2 bases, the J end by 4 bases, with 18 bases between. This chain's CDR3 is CASGLSESEAGYNSPLHF. The CDR3 nucleotides read TGTGCTAGTGGTTTGTCAGAGAGTGAGGCAGGGTATAATTCACCCCTCCACTTT. The full variable domain, with the rest looked up from reference TRBV12-5 and TRBJ1-6, is DARVTQTPRHKVTEMGQEVTMRCQPILGHNTVFWYRQTMMQGLELLAYFRNRAPLDDSGMPKDRFSAEMPDATLATLKIQPSEPRDSAVYFCASGLSESEAGYNSPLHFGNGTRLTVT.

The rearrangement joins TRBV7-9 to TRBJ1-2; possibly TRBD1 for D (5 bases). The CDR3 contains 14 residues. Germline loops: CDR1 SEHNR, CDR2 FQNEAQ (reference sequence). The ends were cut back, 7 bases at V and 4 bases at J, with 16 bases in the middle. CDR3 nucleotides: TGTGCCAGCAACGGGGACGGAGAGTTCTATGGCTACACCTTC. It encodes CASNGDGEFYGYTF.

This clonotype has at least ten counts. CDR3: CASIKGLAGLYEQFF. The CDR3 DNA sequence: TGTGCCAGCATCAAGGGACTAGCGGGATTGTATGAGCAGTTCTTC. This chain joins TRBV11-2 and TRBJ2-1; 13 bases line up with TRBD2. J gave up 8 bases and V 7 bases, and 8 bases lay outside the gene matches. The CDR3 consists of 15 residues. CDR1 is SGHAT, CDR2 FQNNGV, per germline.

This clonotype has ten or more counts. V gene TRBV9 combines with J gene TRBJ2-7; D gene unclear. The CDR3 runs to 13 residues. Trimming took off 3 bases at V and 3 bases at J, with 10 bases between the two ends. Germline values: CDR1 SGDLS, CDR2 YYNGEE. CDR3 loop: CASSAGQLYEQYF. The CDR3 DNA sequence: TGTGCCAGCAGCGCCGGGCAGCTCTACGAGCAGTACTTC.

This clonotype was seen repeatedly, ten times or more. V gene TRBV5-1 combines with J gene TRBJ1-5; D remains unclear. The V gene's germline CDR1 is SGHRS and CDR2 YFSETQ. The CDR3 runs 14 residues. V gave up 0 bases and J gave up 5 bases, with 9 bases separating them. The CDR3 reads CASSLGSADQPQHF. CDR3 DNA sequence: TGCGCCAGCAGCTTGGGGTCAGCAGATCAGCCCCAGCATTTT.

Many counts were recorded for this clonotype. The V gene is TRBV6-2 or TRBV6-3, the J gene TRBJ2-3; D is unresolved. CDR1 and CDR2 from the germline V gene are MNHEY and SVGEGT. The CDR3 length is 14 residues. V lost 5 bases and J 6 bases, leaving 15 bases between the germline ends. CDR3 sequence: CASSPQGPQDTQYF. DNA of the CDR3: TGTGCCAGCAGTCCACAAGGACCCCAGGATACGCAGTATTTT.

The gene calls are TRBV25-1 and TRBJ2-1, with 7 positions matching TRBD1. The trim removed 7 bases at V and 4 bases at J, leaving 13 bases unmatched. Germline CDR1 MGHDK, CDR2 SYGVNS. CDR3 length: 16 amino acids. The CDR3 bases are TGTGCCAGCACCTTCACCGGGACAGTAGATTACAATGAGCAGTTCTTC. Amino acids: CASTFTGTVDYNEQFF.

The sample holds a few counts of this clonotype. The genes are TRBV6-1 and TRBJ1-1; 7 positions match TRBD1. The germline V gene has CDR1 MNHNS and CDR2 SASEGT. The J segment lost 3 bases and the V segment lost 6 bases, leaving 4 bases of the junction unmatched. This CDR3 has 13 residues. The CDR3 coding sequence is TGTGCCAGCAGCGGACAGGATGACACTGAAGCTTTCTTT. The encoded protein is CASSGQDDTEAFF.

This clonotype showed up just a few times. V gene TRBV19 combines with J gene TRBJ1-2; weak D call: TRBD1 (6 bases). CDR3 length: 13 residues. Trimming cost V 6 bases and J 5 bases, with 13 bases left between them. The germline V gene has CDR1 LNHDA and CDR2 SQIVND (reference sequence). The CDR3 protein is CASRRAGEYGYTF. The CDR3, as DNA: TGTGCCAGTAGGCGAGCAGGGGAATATGGCTACACCTTC.

Ten or more counts support this clonotype. J is TRBJ1-1 and V is TRBV3-2. TRBV3-2 has pseudogene status. The CDR3 totals 15 residues. CDR3 coding DNA: TGTGCCAGCAGCCAAGATAGGGATGGTAGGACTGAAGCTTTCTTT. Translated: CASSQDRDGRTEAFF.

There are many counts of this clonotype. V gene TRBV29-1 combines with J gene TRBJ2-3; D gene unclear. V dropped 7 bases and J dropped 2 bases, with 16 bases sitting between them. This CDR3 contains 14 residues. Germline CDR1 SQVTM, CDR2 ANQGSEA. CDR3 amino acids: CSGVAFLNTDTQYF. The CDR3 DNA reads TGCAGCGGGGTTGCCTTTTTGAACACAGATACGCAGTATTTT.

The sample holds many counts of this clonotype. V gene TRBV20-1 combines with J gene TRBJ1-1; D perhaps matches TRBD1 (6 bases). V dropped 6 bases and J dropped 4 bases, with 12 bases sitting between them. CDR1 DFQATT and CDR2 SNEGSKA come from the germline V gene (reference sequence). The CDR3 loop spans 12 amino acids. CDR3 bases: TGCAGTGCGCGGGACATCTCCACTGAAGCTTTCTTT. Protein product: CSARDISTEAFF.

This clonotype occurred many times. V gene TRBV30 combines with J gene TRBJ1-2, with a tentative D call TRBD1 (6 bases). Germline CDR1 is GTSNPN and CDR2 is SVGIG (reference sequence). V lost 3 bases and J lost 5, with 22 bases in between. The CDR3 is made up of 16 amino acids. The CDR3 DNA follows: TGTGCCTGGAGCCCCCCCGCCTGGGGGCTTCGGTATGGCTACACCTTC. Its protein product is CAWSPPAWGLRYGYTF.

The sample holds a few counts of this clonotype. The CDR3 region is CATSDIPTGELFF. The CDR3 DNA is TGTGCCACCAGTGATATACCAACCGGGGAGCTGTTTTTT. The rearrangement uses TRBV24-1 and TRBJ2-2, with D hard to call. CDR3 length: 13 residues. Trimming removed 3 bases at V and 5 bases at J, with 6 bases between. Germline assignment: CDR1 KGHDR and CDR2 SFDVKD.

This clonotype was recorded at least ten times. J is TRBJ2-5 and V is TRBV7-9; D possibly matches TRBD1 or TRBD2 (5 bases each). Germline V gene data show CDR1 as SEHNR and CDR2 as FQNEAQ (reference sequence). This CDR3 is built from 15 residues. Trimming pared 3 bases from V and 2 bases from J, leaving 13 bases between. CDR3 nucleotide sequence: TGTGCCAGCAGCTTGGGGGTACAGGTTCAAGAGACCCAGTACTTC. It is translated as CASSLGVQVQETQYF.

This chain links TRBV19 with TRBJ2-7; D gene ambiguous. The CDR3 is 13 residues long. V lost 2 bases, J lost 4 bases, and 9 bases lay in between. Germline-derived CDR1 and CDR2 are LNHDA and SQIVND (reference sequence). The CDR3 loop reads CASSIRPNYEQYF. Written as DNA, the CDR3 is TGTGCCAGTAGTATAAGACCGAATTACGAGCAGTACTTC.

The V and J genes are TRBV7-9 and TRBJ2-1; D is unclear. Per germline, CDR1 SEHNR and CDR2 FQNEAQ (reference sequence). V was pared by 2 bases and J by 5 bases, with 10 bases between. This CDR3 is built from 14 residues. CDR3 residues: CASSLKGGDNEQFF. The CDR3 DNA sequence: TGTGCCAGCAGCTTAAAGGGCGGCGACAATGAGCAGTTCTTC.

This clonotype was detected ten times or more. The chain has TRBV11-3 and TRBJ2-7; D is uncertain. The CDR3 runs to 13 residues. Germline V gene data show CDR1 as SGHNT and CDR2 as YENEEA. The V end lost 3 bases, the J end lost 5 bases, and 11 bases lay between the germline ends. CDR3 DNA: TGTGCCAGCAGCTTCTCATCCCCGGACGAGCAGTACTTC. Encoded protein: CASSFSSPDEQYF. The entire variable domain, with the rest obtained from reference TRBV11-3 and TRBJ2-7, is as follows: EAGVVQSPRYKIIEKKQPVAFWCNPISGHNTLYWYLQNLGQGPELLIRYENEEAVDDSQLPKDRFSAERLKGVDSTLKIQPAELGDSAVYLCASSFSSPDEQYFGPGTRLTVT.

In this sample, this clonotype turned up many times. The chain has TRBV29-1 and TRBJ2-3; TRBD2 matches at 11 bases. In germline, CDR1 is SQVTM, CDR2 ANQGSEA. The junction had 9 bases not matched to a gene; V was cut back by 6 bases and J by 4 bases. CDR3 length: 15 residues. The DNA of the CDR3 is TGCAGCGTAACTACGGGACTAGCGGCCGCAGATACGCAGTATTTT. The encoded protein is CSVTTGLAAADTQYF.

The sample holds many counts of this clonotype. The chain uses TRBV20-1 and TRBJ2-5, with TRBD2 as a possible D gene (5 bases). Germline lookup yields CDR1 DFQATT and CDR2 SNEGSKA (reference sequence). This CDR3 spans 14 amino acids. The V and J ends lost 0 bases and 8 bases respectively, with 16 bases between them. The DNA for the CDR3 is TGCAGTGCTAGAGATCTAAGCGGTGCTAGCACCCAGTACTTC. It codes for CSARDLSGASTQYF.